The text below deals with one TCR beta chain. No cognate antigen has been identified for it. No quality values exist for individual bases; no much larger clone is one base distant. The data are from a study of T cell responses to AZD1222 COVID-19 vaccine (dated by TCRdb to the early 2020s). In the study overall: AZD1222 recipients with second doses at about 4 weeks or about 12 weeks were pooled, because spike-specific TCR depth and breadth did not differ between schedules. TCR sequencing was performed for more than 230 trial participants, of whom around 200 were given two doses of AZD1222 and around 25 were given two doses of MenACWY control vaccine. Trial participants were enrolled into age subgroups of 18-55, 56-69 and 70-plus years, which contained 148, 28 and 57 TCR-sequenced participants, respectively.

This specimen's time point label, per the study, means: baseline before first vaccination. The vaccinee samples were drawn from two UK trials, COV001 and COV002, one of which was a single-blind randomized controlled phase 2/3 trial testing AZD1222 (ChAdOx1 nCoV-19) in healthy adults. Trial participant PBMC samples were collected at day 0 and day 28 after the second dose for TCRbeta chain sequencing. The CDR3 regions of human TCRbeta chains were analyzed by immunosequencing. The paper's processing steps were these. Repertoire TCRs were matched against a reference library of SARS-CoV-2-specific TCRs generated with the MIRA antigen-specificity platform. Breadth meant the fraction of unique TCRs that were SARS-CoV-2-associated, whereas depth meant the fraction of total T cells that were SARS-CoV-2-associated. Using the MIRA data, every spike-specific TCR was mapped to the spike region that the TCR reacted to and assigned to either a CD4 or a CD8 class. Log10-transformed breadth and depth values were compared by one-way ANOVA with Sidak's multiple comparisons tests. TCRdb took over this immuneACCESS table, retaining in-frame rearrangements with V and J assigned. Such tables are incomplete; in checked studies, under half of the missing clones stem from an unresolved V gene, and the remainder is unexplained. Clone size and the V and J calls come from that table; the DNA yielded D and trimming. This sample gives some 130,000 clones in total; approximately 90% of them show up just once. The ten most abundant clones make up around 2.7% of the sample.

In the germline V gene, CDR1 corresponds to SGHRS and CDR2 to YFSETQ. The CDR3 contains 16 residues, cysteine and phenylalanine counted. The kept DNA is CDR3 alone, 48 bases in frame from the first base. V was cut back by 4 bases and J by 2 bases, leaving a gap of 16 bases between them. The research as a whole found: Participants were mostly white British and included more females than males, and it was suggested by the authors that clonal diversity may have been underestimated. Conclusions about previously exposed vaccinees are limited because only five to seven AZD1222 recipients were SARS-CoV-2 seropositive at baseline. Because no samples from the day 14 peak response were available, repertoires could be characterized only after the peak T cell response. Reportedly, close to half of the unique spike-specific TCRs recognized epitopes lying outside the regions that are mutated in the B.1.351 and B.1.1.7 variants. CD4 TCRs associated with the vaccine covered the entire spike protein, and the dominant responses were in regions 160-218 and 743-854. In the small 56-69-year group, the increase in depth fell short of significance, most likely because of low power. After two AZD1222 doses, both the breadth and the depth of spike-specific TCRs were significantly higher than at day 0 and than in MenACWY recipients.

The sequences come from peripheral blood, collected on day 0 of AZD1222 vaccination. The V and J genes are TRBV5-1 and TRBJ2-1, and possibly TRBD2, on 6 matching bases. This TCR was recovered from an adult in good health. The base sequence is TGCGCCAGCAGCCGTCAGGGAGGCTTGACCTACAATGAGCAGTTCTTC. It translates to CASSRQGGLTYNEQFF.